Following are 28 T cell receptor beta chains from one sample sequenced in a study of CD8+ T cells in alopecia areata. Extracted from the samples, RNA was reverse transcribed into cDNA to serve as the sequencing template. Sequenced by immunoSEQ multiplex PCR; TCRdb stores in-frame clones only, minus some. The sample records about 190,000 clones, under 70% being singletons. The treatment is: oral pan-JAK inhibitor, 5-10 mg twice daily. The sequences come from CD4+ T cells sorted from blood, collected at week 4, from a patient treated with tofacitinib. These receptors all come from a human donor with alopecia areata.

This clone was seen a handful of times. Written as DNA, the CDR3 is TGTGCCAGTAGTAACCAGTACGAGACCCAGTACTTC. It codes for CASSNQYETQYF. V and J are TRBV19 and TRBJ2-5; the D is unclear. Germline loops: CDR1 LNHDA, CDR2 SQIVND (reference sequence). The CDR3 extends over 12 amino acids. Trimming shortened V by 4 bases and J by 5 bases, and 8 bases separated the two germline ends.

CDR3 loop: CASRSVTGANSPLHF. The CDR3 coding sequence is TGTGCCAGCAGATCGGTTACAGGGGCCAATTCACCCCTCCACTTT. The chain employs TRBV25-1 and TRBJ1-6; 7 bases match TRBD1. The junction had 9 bases not matched to a gene; V was cut back by 6 bases and J by 7 bases. CDR3 length: 15 residues. CDR1 is MGHDK, CDR2 SYGVNS, per germline.

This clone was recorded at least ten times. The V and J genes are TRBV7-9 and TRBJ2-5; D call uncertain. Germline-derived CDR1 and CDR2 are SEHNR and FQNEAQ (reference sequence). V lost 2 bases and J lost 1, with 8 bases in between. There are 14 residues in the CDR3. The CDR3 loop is CASSLSAGQETQYF. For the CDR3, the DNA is TGTGCCAGCAGCTTAAGTGCAGGCCAAGAGACCCAGTACTTC. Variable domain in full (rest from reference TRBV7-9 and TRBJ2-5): DTGVSQNPRHKITKRGQNVTFRCDPISEHNRLYWYRQTLGQGPEFLTYFQNEAQLEKSRLLSDRFSAERPKGSFSTLEIQRTEQGDSAMYLCASSLSAGQETQYFGPGTRLLVL.

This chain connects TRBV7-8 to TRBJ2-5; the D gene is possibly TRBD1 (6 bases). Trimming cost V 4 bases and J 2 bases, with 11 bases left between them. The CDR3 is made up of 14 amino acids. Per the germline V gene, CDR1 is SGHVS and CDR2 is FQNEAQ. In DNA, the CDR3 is TGTGCCAGCAGCTCACAGGGTTGGCAAGAGACCCAGTACTTC. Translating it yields CASSSQGWQETQYF.

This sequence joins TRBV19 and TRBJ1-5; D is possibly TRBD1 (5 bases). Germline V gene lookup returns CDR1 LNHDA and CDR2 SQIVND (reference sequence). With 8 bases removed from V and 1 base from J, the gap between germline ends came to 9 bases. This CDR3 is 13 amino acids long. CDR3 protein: CASGTPSNQPQHF. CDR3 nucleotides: TGTGCCAGTGGGACTCCCAGCAATCAGCCCCAGCATTTT.

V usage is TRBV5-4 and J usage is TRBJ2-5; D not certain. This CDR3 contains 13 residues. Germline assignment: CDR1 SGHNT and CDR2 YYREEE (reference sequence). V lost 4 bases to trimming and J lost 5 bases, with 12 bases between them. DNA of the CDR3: TGTGCCAGCAGCCGTCCGGGCGGTGAGACCCAGTACTTC. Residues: CASSRPGGETQYF.

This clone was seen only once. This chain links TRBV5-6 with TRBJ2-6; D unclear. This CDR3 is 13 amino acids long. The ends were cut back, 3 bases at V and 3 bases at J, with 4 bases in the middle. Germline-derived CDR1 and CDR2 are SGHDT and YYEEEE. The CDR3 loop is CASSSRGANVLTF. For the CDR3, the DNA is TGTGCCAGCAGCTCGCGTGGGGCCAACGTCCTGACTTTC.

Here the CDR3 reads CASSLEYSGTDTQYF. The DNA of the CDR3 is TGTGCCAGCAGCTTGGAGTATTCTGGCACAGATACGCAGTATTTT. The chain joins TRBV5-4 to TRBJ2-3; D is uncertain. This CDR3 is 15 amino acids long. Germline lookup yields CDR1 SGHNT and CDR2 YYREEE (reference sequence). Between the trimmed V and J ends, which lost 0 bases and 1 base, there was a span of 9 bases.

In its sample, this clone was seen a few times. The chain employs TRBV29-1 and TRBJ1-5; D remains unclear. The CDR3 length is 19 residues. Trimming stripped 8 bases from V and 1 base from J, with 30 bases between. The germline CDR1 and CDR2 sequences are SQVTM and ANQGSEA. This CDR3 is CSHCHMRYMEGGSNQPQHF. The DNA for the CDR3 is TGCAGCCACTGCCACATGAGGTATATGGAGGGCGGGAGCAATCAGCCCCAGCATTTT. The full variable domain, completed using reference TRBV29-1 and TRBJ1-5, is SAVISQKPSRDICQRGTSLTIQCQVDSQVTMMFWYRQQPGQSLTLIATANQGSEATYESGFVIDKFPISRPNLTFSTLTVSNMSPEDSSIYLCSHCHMRYMEGGSNQPQHFGDGTRLSIL.

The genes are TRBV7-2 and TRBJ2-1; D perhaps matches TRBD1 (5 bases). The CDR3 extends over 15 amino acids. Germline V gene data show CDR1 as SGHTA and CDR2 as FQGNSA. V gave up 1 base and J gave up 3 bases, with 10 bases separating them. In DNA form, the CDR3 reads TGTGCCAGCAGCTTAGTCGGCCAGGGCTACAATGAGCAGTTCTTC. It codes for CASSLVGQGYNEQFF.

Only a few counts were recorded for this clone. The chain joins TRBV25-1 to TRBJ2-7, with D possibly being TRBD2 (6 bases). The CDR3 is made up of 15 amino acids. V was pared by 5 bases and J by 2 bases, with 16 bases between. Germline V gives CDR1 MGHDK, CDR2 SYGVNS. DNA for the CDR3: TGTGCCAGCAGTTCGGCACGGCGGGACCCCTACGAGCAGTACTTC. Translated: CASSSARRDPYEQYF.

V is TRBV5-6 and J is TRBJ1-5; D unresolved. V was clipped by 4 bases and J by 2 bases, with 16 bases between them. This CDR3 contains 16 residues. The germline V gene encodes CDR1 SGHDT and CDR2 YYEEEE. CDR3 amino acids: CASSRTMGVGNQPQHF. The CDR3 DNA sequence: TGTGCCAGCAGCCGGACCATGGGAGTTGGCAATCAGCCCCAGCATTTT.

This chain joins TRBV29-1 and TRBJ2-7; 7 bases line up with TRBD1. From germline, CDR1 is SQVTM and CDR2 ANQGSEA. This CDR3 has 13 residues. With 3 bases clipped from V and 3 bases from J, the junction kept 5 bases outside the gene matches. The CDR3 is CSVEGQTLYEQYF. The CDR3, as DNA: TGCAGCGTTGAGGGACAGACCCTCTACGAGCAGTACTTC.

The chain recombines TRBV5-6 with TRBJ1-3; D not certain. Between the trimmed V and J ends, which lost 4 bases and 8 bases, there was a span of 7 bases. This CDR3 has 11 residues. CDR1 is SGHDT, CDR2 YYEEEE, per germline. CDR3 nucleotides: TGTGCCAGCAGCGGGAGTGACACCATATATTTT. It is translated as CASSGSDTIYF.

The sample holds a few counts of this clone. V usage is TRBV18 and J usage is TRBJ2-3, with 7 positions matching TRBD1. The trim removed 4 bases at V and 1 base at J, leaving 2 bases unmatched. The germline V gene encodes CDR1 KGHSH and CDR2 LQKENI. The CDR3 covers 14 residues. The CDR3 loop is CASSRGQGTDTQYF. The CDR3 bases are TGTGCCAGCTCACGAGGACAGGGCACAGATACGCAGTATTTT.

CDR3 loop: CATSRDSAVLNNEQFF. The DNA of the CDR3 is TGTGCCACCAGCAGAGATAGTGCCGTTTTAAACAATGAGCAGTTCTTC. The chain couples TRBV15 to TRBJ2-1; D not certain. There are 16 residues in the CDR3. Trimming left V 0 bases short and J 5 bases short, with 14 bases between. Germline loops: CDR1 LNHNV, CDR2 YYDKDF (reference sequence). The complete variable domain, with remaining parts taken from reference TRBV15 and TRBJ2-1, reads DAMVIQNPRYQVTQFGKPVTLSCSQTLNHNVMYWYQQKSSQAPKLLFHYYDKDFNNEADTPDNFQSRRPNTSFCFLDIRSPGLGDTAMYLCATSRDSAVLNNEQFFGPGTRLTVL.

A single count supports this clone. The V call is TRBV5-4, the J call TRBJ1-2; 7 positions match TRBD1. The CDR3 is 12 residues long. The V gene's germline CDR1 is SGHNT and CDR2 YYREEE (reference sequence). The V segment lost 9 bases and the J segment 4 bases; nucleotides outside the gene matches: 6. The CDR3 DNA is TGTGCCACCCGGGACAGCCCCTATGGCTACACCTTC. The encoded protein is CATRDSPYGYTF.

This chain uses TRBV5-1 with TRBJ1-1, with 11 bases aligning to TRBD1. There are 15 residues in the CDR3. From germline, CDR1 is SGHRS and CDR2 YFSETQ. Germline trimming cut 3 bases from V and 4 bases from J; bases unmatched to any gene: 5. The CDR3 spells CASSSQGTGGTEAFF. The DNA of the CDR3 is TGCGCCAGCAGCTCTCAGGGGACAGGGGGCACTGAAGCTTTCTTT.

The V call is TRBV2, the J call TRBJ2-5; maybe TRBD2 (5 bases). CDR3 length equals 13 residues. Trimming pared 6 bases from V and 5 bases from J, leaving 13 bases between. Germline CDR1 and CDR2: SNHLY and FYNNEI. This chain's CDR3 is CASSARSGETQYF. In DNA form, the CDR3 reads TGTGCCAGCAGCGCTAGATCGGGGGAGACCCAGTACTTC. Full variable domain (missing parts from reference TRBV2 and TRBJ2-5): EPEVTQTPSHQVTQMGQEVILRCVPISNHLYFYWYRQILGQKVEFLVSFYNNEISEKSEIFDDQFSVERPDGSNFTLKIRSTKLEDSAMYFCASSARSGETQYFGPGTRLLVL.

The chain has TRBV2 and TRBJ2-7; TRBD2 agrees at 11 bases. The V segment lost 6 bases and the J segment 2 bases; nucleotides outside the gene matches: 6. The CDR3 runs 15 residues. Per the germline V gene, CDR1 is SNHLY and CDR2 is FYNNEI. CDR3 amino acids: CASSLELAGAYEQYF. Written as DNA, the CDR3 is TGTGCCAGCAGCCTCGAACTAGCGGGGGCCTACGAGCAGTACTTC.

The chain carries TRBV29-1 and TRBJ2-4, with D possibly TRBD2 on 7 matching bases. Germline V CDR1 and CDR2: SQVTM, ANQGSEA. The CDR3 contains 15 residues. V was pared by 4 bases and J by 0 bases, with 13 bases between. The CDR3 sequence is CSVAVGGAAKNIQYF. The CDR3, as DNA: TGCAGCGTTGCTGTAGGGGGGGCAGCCAAAAACATTCAGTACTTC.

As DNA, the CDR3 is TGCACCAGCAGCCAAGAGGTGGATACGCAGTATTTT. It encodes CTSSQEVDTQYF. The chain employs TRBV1 and TRBJ2-3. TRBV1 is a listed pseudogene. The CDR3 extends over 12 amino acids.

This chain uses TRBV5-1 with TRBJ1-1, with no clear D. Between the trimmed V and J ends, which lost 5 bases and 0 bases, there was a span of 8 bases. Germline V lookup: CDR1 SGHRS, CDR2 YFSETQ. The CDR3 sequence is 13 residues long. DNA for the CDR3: TGCGCCAGCAGGGTAGGTTTGAACACTGAAGCTTTCTTT. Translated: CASRVGLNTEAFF.

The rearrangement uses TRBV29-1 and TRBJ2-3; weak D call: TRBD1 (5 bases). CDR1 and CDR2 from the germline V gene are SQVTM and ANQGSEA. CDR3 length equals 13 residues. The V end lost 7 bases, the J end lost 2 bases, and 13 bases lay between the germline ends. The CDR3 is CSARQLLTDTQYF. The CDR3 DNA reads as TGCAGCGCTCGACAGCTCCTCACAGATACGCAGTATTTT.

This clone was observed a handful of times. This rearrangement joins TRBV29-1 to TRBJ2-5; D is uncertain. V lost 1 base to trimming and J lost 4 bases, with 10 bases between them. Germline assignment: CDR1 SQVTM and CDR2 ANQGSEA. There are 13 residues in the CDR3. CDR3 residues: CSVEGIGSETQYF. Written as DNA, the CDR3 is TGCAGCGTTGAAGGTATTGGGTCAGAGACCCAGTACTTC.

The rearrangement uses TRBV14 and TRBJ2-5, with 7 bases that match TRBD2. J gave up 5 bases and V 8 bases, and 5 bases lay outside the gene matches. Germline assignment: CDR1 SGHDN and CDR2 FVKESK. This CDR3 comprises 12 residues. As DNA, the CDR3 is TGTGCCAGCGGCGGGAGTTGGGAGACCCAGTACTTC. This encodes CASGGSWETQYF.

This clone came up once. The CDR3 loop is CASSRAGVSGANVLTF. CDR3 DNA: TGTGCCAGCAGCCGTGCAGGGGTTTCTGGGGCCAACGTCCTGACTTTC. V usage is TRBV4-2 and J usage is TRBJ2-6; weak D call: TRBD1 (6 bases). V was shortened by 4 bases and J by 1 base, with 11 bases between the two germline ends. This CDR3 contains 16 residues. Germline V gene data show CDR1 as LGHNA and CDR2 as YNFKEQ.

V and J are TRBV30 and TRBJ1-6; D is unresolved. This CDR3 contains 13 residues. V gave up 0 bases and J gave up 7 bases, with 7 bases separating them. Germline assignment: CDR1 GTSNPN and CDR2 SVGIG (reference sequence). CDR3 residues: CAWSVRANSPLHF. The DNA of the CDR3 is TGTGCCTGGAGTGTAAGGGCGAATTCACCCCTCCACTTT. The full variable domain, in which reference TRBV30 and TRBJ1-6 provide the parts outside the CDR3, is SQTIHQWPATLVQPVGSPLSLECTVEGTSNPNLYWYRQAAGRGLQLLFYSVGIGQISSEVPQNLSASRPQDRQFILSSKKLLLSDSGFYLCAWSVRANSPLHFGNGTRLTVT.